This T cell receptor beta chain was obtained from a study of blood T cell repertoires in COVID-19 (dated by TCRdb to 2019 to 2021). About the study as a whole: Collaborator samples came from the United States, Italy and Spain and covered acute and convalescent phases of COVID-19. The prospective study material was composed of cDNA or gDNA derived from T cells, B-cell-depleted T cells, or PBMCs. Deeply sampled blood TCRbeta repertoires from subjects exposed to, actively infected with, or recovered from COVID-19 were included in the dataset. The repertoires were released in a freely available public database intended as a resource for research on the immune response to SARS-CoV-2. The samples were drawn from the first 160 participants of the ongoing ImmuneRACE study and from under 1,500 subjects provided by 6 global collaborators. A de-identified subject ID, COVID-19 status, age in years and sex were almost always included in the sample metadata. Where available, HLA class I and class II types were obtained from metadata supplied by the sample provider rather than from assay-based typing. The full study reports these points: The amount of clinical and demographic metadata varied by source and participant and was provided uncurated.

From a lookup of the germline V gene, CDR1 and CDR2 are SNHLY and FYNNEI. V is pruned by 6 bases and J by 0 bases, leaving 5 bases of the junction without a gene match. Reading from cysteine to phenylalanine, the CDR3 counts 15 amino acids. Only the CDR3 DNA is retained, 45 bases long and in frame from the first base. As for this clone: Its specific antigen is unknown. Qualities for individual bases were not recorded, and no much larger clone is one base off.

TCRbeta CDR3 regions were amplified from genomic DNA using the immunoSEQ Assay, a bias-controlled multiplex PCR. In the source study's methods: The number of nucleated cells in each sample was estimated by amplification of reference gene primers within the assay. To quantify the absolute abundance of each unique TCRbeta CDR3 rearrangement, sequence reads were collapsed and filtered. For each sample, productive Simpson clonality was calculated as the square root of Simpson's diversity index over productive rearrangements. Entries here come from immuneACCESS through TCRdb and include only in-frame sequences with V and J called. Some clones fail to appear in such tables; in the studies checked, an unresolved V gene covers under half of the shortfall, and the cause of the remainder is unknown. Clone size and the V and J calls come from that table; the DNA yielded D and trimming. The sample table lists 100,000 to 120,000 clones, 85% of them with a count of one. The biggest ten clones account for about 3.8% of the sample.

Collaborating institutions collected whole blood in K2EDTA tubes following their own protocols. For TCRbeta analysis, collaborator samples were shipped as frozen whole blood, as isolated PBMCs, or as DNA extracted from either sample type. The sequenced material came from peripheral blood. In this chain, TRBV2 is recombined with TRBJ2-4, with 7 junctional bases fitting TRBD2. This clonotype was obtained from a man between 45 and 60 years old with acute or convalescent COVID-19. The CDR3 region: CASRGTTLAKNIQYF. The sequenced DNA is TGTGCCAGCAGAGGGACTACCCTAGCCAAAAACATTCAGTACTTC. Where the CDR3 stops, the reference TRBV2 and TRBJ2-4 genes take over; the full variable domain is EPEVTQTPSHQVTQMGQEVILRCVPISNHLYFYWYRQILGQKVEFLVSFYNNEISEKSEIFDDQFSVERPDGSNFTLKIRSTKLEDSAMYFCASRGTTLAKNIQYFGAGTRLSVL.